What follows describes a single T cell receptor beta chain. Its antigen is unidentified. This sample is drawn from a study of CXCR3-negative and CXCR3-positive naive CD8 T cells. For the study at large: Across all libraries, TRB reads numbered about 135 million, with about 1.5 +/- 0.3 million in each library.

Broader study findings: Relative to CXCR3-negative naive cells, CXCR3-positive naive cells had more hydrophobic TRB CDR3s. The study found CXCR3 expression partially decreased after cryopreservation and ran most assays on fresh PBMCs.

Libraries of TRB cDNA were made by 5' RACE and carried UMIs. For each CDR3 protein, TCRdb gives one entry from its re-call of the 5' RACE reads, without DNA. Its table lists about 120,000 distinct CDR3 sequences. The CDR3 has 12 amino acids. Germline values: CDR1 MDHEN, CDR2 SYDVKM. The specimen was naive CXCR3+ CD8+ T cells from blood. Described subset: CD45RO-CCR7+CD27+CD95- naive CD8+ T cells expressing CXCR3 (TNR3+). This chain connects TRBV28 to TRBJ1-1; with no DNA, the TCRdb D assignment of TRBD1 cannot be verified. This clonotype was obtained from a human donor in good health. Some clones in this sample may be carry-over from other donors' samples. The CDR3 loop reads CASSWDRVEAFF.